Detailed here is one T cell receptor beta chain. As for time point: baseline, week 1 (first vaccination visit). Treatment here: pre-vaccination baseline after standard-of-care therapy. The method was immunoSEQ multiplex PCR; TCRdb's version includes in-frame clones alone and lacks a portion of them. This table holds 50,000 to 75,000 clones, around 92% found once. This entry is derived from a study of a mutant IDH1 vaccine in newly diagnosed glioma. Across the whole study: Patients got radiotherapy, temozolomide, or both beforehand, and most got both.

The germline V gene has CDR1 MGHRA and CDR2 YSYEKL. The CDR3 is made up of 15 amino acids. Trimming stripped 0 bases from V and 5 bases from J, with 10 bases between. This specimen was PBMCs, taken from a glioma patient treated with radiotherapy, temozolomide or both. The chain uses TRBV4-1 and TRBJ2-2, with D possibly matching TRBD2 (6 bases). This receptor was obtained from a man aged 50-60 years with glioma. This chain's CDR3 is CASSQDPSATGELFF. The CDR3, as DNA: TGCGCCAGCAGCCAAGATCCTAGCGCTACCGGGGAGCTGTTTTTT.